This T cell receptor (beta chain) is from a study of shared clonotypes between healthy human individuals. Whole-study findings and limits: Naive CD4 clonotype sharing across a few donors was 4.5% to 6%. Naive subsets generally had larger estimated richness than memory subsets.

Concerning this clone itself: The antigen is unknown.

The junction had 11 bases not matched to a gene; V was cut back by 0 bases and J by 3 bases. CDR1 is LGHNA and CDR2 is YSLEER in the germline V gene. The CDR3 extends over 18 amino acids. Method: immunoSEQ multiplex PCR; TCRdb's copy keeps in-frame clones and lacks some. Seen here are 630,000 or so clones, more than 95% observed once, and the top ten hold roughly 0.29%. The naive CD8 fraction comprised CD45RO-negative cells positively selected for CCR7 and excluded terminally differentiated effector memory CD45RA+ cells. V usage is TRBV4-3 and J usage is TRBJ2-1; 7 bases align to TRBD2. The source material was naive CD8+ T cells sorted from blood. The sequence was collected from a man between 25 and 39 years old in good health. The CDR3 nucleotides read TGCGCCAGCAGCCAAGATTGGCGGGGGACCGGATACTACAATGAGCAGTTCTTC. Encoded protein: CASSQDWRGTGYYNEQFF.